The clone carrying this TCR beta chain was counted a single time. This CDR3 spans 18 amino acids. From germline, CDR1 is LNHDA and CDR2 SQIVND (reference sequence). V trimming: 5 bases; J trimming: 1 base; junction bases outside the gene matches: 14. This record belongs to a study of blood T cell repertoires in COVID-19. Turning to the study itself: The study drew acute and convalescent COVID-19 samples from the United States, Italy and Spain. PBMCs, B-cell-depleted T cells, or T cells provided the cDNA or gDNA that made up the material.

In the original processing: It was from reference gene primer amplification that nucleated cell counts were estimated. Produced via immunoSEQ multiplex PCR; TCRdb's table is partial and in-frame only. V and J calls and clone size are given by that table; D and trimming were obtained from the DNA. The sample carries just over 300,000 clones, roughly nine tenths recorded once. This chain links TRBV19 with TRBJ1-1, with 9 positions matching TRBD1. The specimen was peripheral blood. The receptor comes from a man younger than 30 with active or convalescent COVID-19. The CDR3 is CASSFRLGQGIPNTEAFF. In DNA, the CDR3 is TGTGCCAGTAGTTTTAGATTGGGACAGGGAATCCCGAACACTGAAGCTTTCTTT.